Included here is one TCR beta chain sequence, with context. This table comes from immunoSEQ multiplex PCR, and its TCRdb copy is limited to in-frame clones, with some not included. This table has roughly 1,600,000 clones, approximately 98.5% appearing once. This entry comes from a study of shared clonotypes between healthy human individuals. The germline CDR1 and CDR2 sequences are MDHEN and SYDVKM. With 5 bases removed from V and 2 bases from J, the gap between germline ends came to 24 bases. The CDR3 totals 18 residues. The receptor was isolated from a man aged 30 to 45 in good health. The specimen sequenced was naive CD4+ T cells sorted from blood. Subset indicated: CD45RA+ positively selected. The chain uses TRBV28 and TRBJ1-1; D is perhaps TRBD1 (5 bases). CDR3 coding DNA: TGTGCCAGCAGTCCCTCCTCCCAGGGACTAGGAATTAACACTGAAGCTTTCTTT. Protein sequence: CASSPSSQGLGINTEAFF. The variable domain in full, completed from reference TRBV28 and TRBJ1-1, reads DVKVTQSSRYLVKRTGEKVFLECVQDMDHENMFWYRQDPGLGLRLIYFSYDVKMKEKGDIPEGYSVSREKKERFSLILESASTNQTSMYLCASSPSSQGLGINTEAFFGQGTRLTVV.